Presented here are 28 T cell receptor beta chains from one specimen sequenced in a study of T cells in tuberculosis. Method: immunoSEQ multiplex PCR; TCRdb's copy keeps in-frame clones and lacks some. This sample has 44,000 or so clones; nearly 95% occur once, and the top ten carry 7.5%. The specimen sequenced was PBMCs. These receptors came from a donor aged 10-30 years with latent tuberculosis or without tuberculosis infection.

This clone was found once. V is TRBV30 and J is TRBJ1-3; D is unclear. The germline gives CDR1 GTSNPN, CDR2 SVGIG (reference sequence). The CDR3 is made up of 15 amino acids. Trimming removed 0 bases from V and 0 bases from J, with 9 bases in between. The CDR3 bases are TGTGCCTGGAGTGTGGCTTATACCTCTGGAAACACCATATATTTT. Protein product: CAWSVAYTSGNTIYF.

This chain joins TRBV5-1 and TRBJ2-3, with 14 bases identical to TRBD2. Germline-derived CDR1 and CDR2 are SGHRS and YFSETQ. The CDR3 runs 21 residues. V was clipped by 0 bases and J by 1 base; unmatched bases: 13. Written as DNA, the CDR3 is TGCGCCAGCAGCTTGGAGCCGGGACTAGCGGGAGTGTCAATCGGCACAGATACGCAGTATTTT. It codes for CASSLEPGLAGVSIGTDTQYF. Drawing the rest from reference TRBV5-1 and TRBJ2-3, the complete variable domain is KAGVTQTPRYLIKTRGQQVTLSCSPISGHRSVSWYQQTPGQGLQFLFEYFSETQRNKGNFPGRFSGRQFSNSRSEMNVSTLELGDSALYLCASSLEPGLAGVSIGTDTQYFGPGTRLTVL.

V gene TRBV11-1 combines with J gene TRBJ2-1; D gene uncertain. Trimming shortened V by 5 bases and J by 4 bases, and 12 bases separated the two germline ends. Germline CDR1 and CDR2: SGHAT and FQDESV (reference sequence). The length of the CDR3 is 14 residues. CDR3 in amino acids: CASSAKLRYNEQFF. The CDR3 nucleotides read TGTGCCAGCAGCGCCAAACTACGGTACAATGAGCAGTTCTTC.

The V and J genes are TRBV19 and TRBJ1-5; 7 nucleotides match TRBD1. Trimming took 9 bases from V and 2 from J; bases not matched to a gene: 16. Germline V lookup: CDR1 LNHDA, CDR2 SQIVND (reference sequence). This CDR3 region has 17 residues. The CDR3 DNA follows: TGTGCCAGCTCCCCGCCTAACAGGGGAATAGGCAATCAGCCCCAGCATTTT. Translation gives CASSPPNRGIGNQPQHF. Full variable domain (remainder filled in from reference TRBV19 and TRBJ1-5): DGGITQSPKYLFRKEGQNVTLSCEQNLNHDAMYWYRQDPGQGLRLIYYSQIVNDFQKGDIAEGYSVSREKKESFPLTVTSAQKNPTAFYLCASSPPNRGIGNQPQHFGDGTRLSIL.

The J gene is TRBJ1-2, the V gene TRBV4-1, with unresolved D. The CDR3 totals 14 residues. Germline lookup yields CDR1 MGHRA and CDR2 YSYEKL. Deletions cut 0 bases from V and 7 bases from J, with 12 bases between. For the CDR3, the DNA is TGCGCCAGCAGCCAAGACTCAGGCGCGGGTGGCTACACCTTC. The encoded protein is CASSQDSGAGGYTF.

The rearrangement uses TRBV7-2 and TRBJ1-4, with D possibly being TRBD1 (6 bases). Trimming cost V 1 base and J 2 bases, with 17 bases left between them. The CDR3 covers 18 residues. Germline CDR1 SGHTA, CDR2 FQGNSA. Here the CDR3 reads CASSLVGVPRGTNEKLFF. The CDR3 DNA follows: TGTGCCAGCAGCTTAGTGGGCGTTCCGAGGGGGACTAATGAAAAACTGTTTTTT.

V is TRBV27 and J is TRBJ1-2, with 10 nucleotides matching TRBD1. This CDR3 is built from 14 residues. Per the germline V gene, CDR1 is MNHEY and CDR2 is SMNVEV (reference sequence). The junction had 1 base not matched to a gene; V was cut back by 4 bases and J by 2 bases. The CDR3 reads CASSWTGGNYGYTF. The CDR3 DNA is TGTGCCAGCAGTTGGACAGGGGGAAACTATGGCTACACCTTC.

The chain is built from TRBV27 and TRBJ2-7; TRBD1 might be the D (6 bases). V lost 5 bases and J lost 0, with 20 bases in between. Germline lookup yields CDR1 MNHEY and CDR2 SMNVEV (reference sequence). This CDR3 is 17 amino acids long. Here the CDR3 DNA reads TGTGCCAGCAGTGAAGTCCTAGGGACACCTGGCTCCTACGAGCAGTACTTC. As protein: CASSEVLGTPGSYEQYF.

This chain uses TRBV7-9 with TRBJ1-1, with 9 nucleotides matching TRBD1. V was clipped by 5 bases and J by 3 bases; unmatched bases: 4. CDR1 and CDR2 (germline): SEHNR, FQNEAQ (reference sequence). The CDR3 is 14 amino acids. CDR3 sequence: CASSARQGDTEAFF. DNA of the CDR3: TGTGCCAGCAGCGCTCGACAGGGGGACACTGAAGCTTTCTTT.

The J gene is TRBJ2-5, the V gene TRBV2, with 9 nucleotides matching TRBD2. This CDR3 is 16 amino acids long. Trimming cost V 4 bases and J 4 bases; bases outside gene matches: 10. Germline loops: CDR1 SNHLY, CDR2 FYNNEI. Here the CDR3 reads CASSGGGSGRLETQYF. Written as DNA, the CDR3 is TGTGCCAGCAGTGGGGGAGGGAGCGGGAGGTTAGAGACCCAGTACTTC.

The chain couples TRBV2 to TRBJ2-1, with 7 bases fitting TRBD2. Trimming removed 5 bases from V and 8 bases from J; junction bases left unmatched: 9. The CDR3 totals 14 residues. CDR1 and CDR2 from the germline V gene are SNHLY and FYNNEI. As DNA, the CDR3 is TGTGCCAGCAGTAGGCGGGGGTCTGGTGATGAGCAGTTCTTC. This codes for CASSRRGSGDEQFF. Full variable domain (remainder filled in from reference TRBV2 and TRBJ2-1): EPEVTQTPSHQVTQMGQEVILRCVPISNHLYFYWYRQILGQKVEFLVSFYNNEISEKSEIFDDQFSVERPDGSNFTLKIRSTKLEDSAMYFCASSRRGSGDEQFFGPGTRLTVL.

This clone occurred once. J is TRBJ2-3 and V is TRBV6-6, with D possibly being TRBD2 (6 bases). Between the trimmed V and J ends, which lost 2 bases and 5 bases, there was a span of 14 bases. CDR1 is MNHNY, CDR2 SVGAGI, per germline (reference sequence). CDR3 size: 15 residues. In DNA form, the CDR3 reads TGTGCCAGCAGTTACCGGGCGGGAAATCGAGATACGCAGTATTTT. This encodes CASSYRAGNRDTQYF.

The chain's CDR3 is CASSSTSGNEQFF. The CDR3 DNA reads TGTGCCAGCTCTTCGACTAGCGGCAATGAGCAGTTCTTC. The chain joins TRBV11-2 to TRBJ2-1, with 9 bases lining up with TRBD2. CDR1 is SGHAT, CDR2 FQNNGV, per germline. The V segment lost 8 bases and the J segment 6 bases; nucleotides outside the gene matches: 5. This CDR3 has 13 amino acids. The full variable domain, completed using reference TRBV11-2 and TRBJ2-1, is EAGVAQSPRYKIIEKRQSVAFWCNPISGHATLYWYQQILGQGPKLLIQFQNNGVVDDSQLPKDRFSAERLKGVDSTLKIQPAKLEDSAVYLCASSSTSGNEQFFGPGTRLTVL.

This chain connects TRBV5-1 to TRBJ2-1, with 14 bases identical to TRBD2. CDR1 is SGHRS, CDR2 YFSETQ, per germline. V was clipped by 4 bases and J by 8 bases; unmatched bases: 14. This CDR3 spans 18 amino acids. CDR3 sequence (DNA): TGCGCCAGCAGCACCGGACTAGCGGGGGGAACGTGGATCGATGAGCAGTTCTTC. Its translation is CASSTGLAGGTWIDEQFF.

The genes are TRBV7-2 and TRBJ1-1; D call uncertain. The CDR3 is made up of 13 amino acids. Trimming left V 5 bases short and J 3 bases short, with 10 bases between. Germline-derived CDR1 and CDR2 are SGHTA and FQGNSA. CDR3 residues: CASSLVIDTEAFF. The CDR3 bases are TGTGCCAGCAGCCTAGTAATCGACACTGAAGCTTTCTTT. The variable domain in full, completed from reference TRBV7-2 and TRBJ1-1, reads GAGVSQSPSNKVTEKGKDVELRCDPISGHTALYWYRQSLGQGLEFLIYFQGNSAPDKSGLPSDRFSAERTGGSVSTLTIQRTQQEDSAVYLCASSLVIDTEAFFGQGTRLTVV.

The chain links TRBV6-5 to TRBJ1-2, with no clear D. V was shortened by 6 bases and J by 7 bases, with 18 bases between the two germline ends. Per the germline V gene, CDR1 is MNHEY and CDR2 is SVGAGI. The CDR3 spans 14 residues. The CDR3 DNA follows: TGTGCCAGCAGGATAACTTCCGGACTTTCTGGCTACACCTTC. Amino acid sequence: CASRITSGLSGYTF.

J is TRBJ1-1 and V is TRBV5-4; D perhaps matches TRBD1 (6 bases). The CDR3 is made up of 16 amino acids. V gave up 3 bases and J gave up 2 bases, with 17 bases separating them. CDR1 and CDR2 from the germline V gene are SGHNT and YYREEE (reference sequence). CDR3 bases: TGTGCCAGCAGCTGGGGCCCGATAGGGGGAAACACTGAAGCTTTCTTT. Translated: CASSWGPIGGNTEAFF.

The chain couples TRBV9 to TRBJ2-7; TRBD2 matches 15 bases. The V segment lost 3 bases and the J segment 6 bases; nucleotides outside the gene matches: 4. Germline V CDR1 and CDR2: SGDLS, YYNGEE. The CDR3 extends over 15 amino acids. The CDR3 reads CASSGTSGGALEQYF. Written as DNA, the CDR3 is TGTGCCAGCAGCGGGACTAGCGGGGGGGCCCTCGAGCAGTACTTC.

The genes are TRBV5-1 and TRBJ2-3; no reliable D call. Germline values: CDR1 SGHRS, CDR2 YFSETQ. The CDR3 has 13 residues. The V and J ends lost 3 bases and 2 bases respectively, with 7 bases between them. CDR3 in DNA: TGCGCCAGCAGCTCTATCTACACAGATACGCAGTATTTT. It yields the protein CASSSIYTDTQYF.

V usage is TRBV15 and J usage is TRBJ1-5; D remains ambiguous. Deletions cut 2 bases from V and 6 bases from J, with 14 bases between. Germline V CDR1 and CDR2: LNHNV, YYDKDF (reference sequence). The CDR3 sequence is 15 residues long. CDR3 nucleotides: TGTGCCACCAGCAGAACCCCCCGGGGTGGTCAGCCCCAGCATTTT. Amino acids: CATSRTPRGGQPQHF.

The V gene is TRBV6-5, the J gene TRBJ1-1, with D possibly TRBD1 on 6 matching bases. V lost 8 bases and J lost 5, with 12 bases in between. CDR3 length: 12 residues. CDR1 is MNHEY, CDR2 SVGAGI, per germline. This CDR3 reads CASYEGVTEAFF. Written as DNA, the CDR3 is TGTGCCAGCTATGAGGGGGTGACTGAAGCTTTCTTT.

This chain connects TRBV18 to TRBJ1-1, with 7 nucleotides matching TRBD1. This CDR3 comprises 15 residues. After removal of 3 bases from V and 6 bases from J, the junction contained 10 bases not matched to a gene. CDR1 is KGHSH and CDR2 is LQKENI in the germline V gene. The CDR3 protein is CASSPFRQGSPEAFF. The CDR3 coding sequence is TGTGCCAGCTCACCTTTTCGACAGGGTTCGCCTGAAGCTTTCTTT.

CDR3 protein: CASRPQGAPRTEAFF. For the CDR3, the DNA is TGTGCCAGCAGACCGCAGGGGGCCCCGCGGACTGAAGCTTTCTTT. The chain carries TRBV7-8 and TRBJ1-1, with 8 bases lining up with TRBD1. The CDR3 spans 15 residues. With V trimmed by 6 bases and J by 5 bases, 11 bases remained unmatched. Germline loops: CDR1 SGHVS, CDR2 FQNEAQ. Supplemented by reference TRBV7-8 and TRBJ1-1, the full variable domain reads GAGVSQSPRYKVAKRGQDVALRCDPISGHVSLFWYQQALGQGPEFLTYFQNEAQLDKSGLPSDRFFAERPEGSVSTLKIQRTQQEDSAVYLCASRPQGAPRTEAFFGQGTRLTVV.

The J gene is TRBJ1-1, the V gene TRBV6-5; 8 nucleotides match TRBD1. The germline V gene has CDR1 MNHEY and CDR2 SVGAGI. Trimming removed 7 bases from V and 1 base from J; junction bases left unmatched: 5. There are 14 residues in the CDR3. DNA of the CDR3: TGTGCCAGCATTCAAGACAGGGGGAACACTGAAGCTTTCTTT. Residues: CASIQDRGNTEAFF.

V gene TRBV5-1 combines with J gene TRBJ2-2; unclear D gene. The germline CDR1 and CDR2 sequences are SGHRS and YFSETQ. Trimming took 0 bases from V and 0 from J, leaving 6 bases between them. The CDR3 is 15 residues long. CDR3 sequence reads: CASSLGGTNTGELFF. Written as DNA, the CDR3 is TGCGCCAGCAGCTTGGGAGGAACGAACACCGGGGAGCTGTTTTTT.

V gene TRBV6-5 combines with J gene TRBJ1-2, with D maybe TRBD1 (6 bases). V lost 5 bases and J 2 bases, leaving 12 bases between the germline ends. CDR3 size: 14 residues. Germline-derived CDR1 and CDR2 are MNHEY and SVGAGI. Here the CDR3 reads CASSPNRDNYGYTF. The DNA of the CDR3 is TGTGCCAGCAGTCCTAACAGGGACAACTATGGCTACACCTTC.

The chain is built from TRBV18 and TRBJ1-1; D may be TRBD1 (5 bases). V was shortened by 5 bases and J by 1 base, with 14 bases between the two germline ends. This CDR3 region has 15 residues. From germline, CDR1 is KGHSH and CDR2 LQKENI. CDR3 nucleotide sequence: TGTGCCAGCTCAACCGCGGGGGAACCGAACACTGAAGCTTTCTTT. Its protein product is CASSTAGEPNTEAFF.

CDR3 DNA sequence: TGTGCCAGCAGCCCAGGGACTAGCGGCACAGATACGCAGTATTTT. Its translation: CASSPGTSGTDTQYF. The gene calls are TRBV14 and TRBJ2-3; 10 nucleotides agree with TRBD2. The CDR3 is 15 residues long. In germline, CDR1 is SGHDN, CDR2 FVKESK. Losses at the gene ends were 4 bases for V and 1 base for J; bases not matched to a gene: 2.